Here is one T cell receptor (beta chain) with its context. Its cognate antigen is unknown. This sample is drawn from a study of cytomegalovirus exposure and HLA in healthy donors. Study-wide findings and caveats: Prior analysis indicated that the majority of TCR beta V segments exhibited productivity approximately 87% or approximately 30% of the time.

V lost 0 bases, J lost 7 bases, and 7 bases stayed unmatched. The CDR3 runs 17 residues. The germline gives CDR1 SGHNT, CDR2 YYREEE (reference sequence). PCR amplification relied on 60 Vbeta primers (plus 13 Jbeta primers). TCRdb's table, derived via immunoSEQ multiplex PCR, lists solely in-frame clones and lacks some. The sample records roughly 150,000 clones, around 78% being singletons. Sequencing was performed on PBMCs. The chain recombines TRBV5-4 with TRBJ2-2, with TRBD2 matching 12 bases. This TCR was sampled from a middle-aged woman in good health and CMV-seronegative. This CDR3 reads CASSLASGRAGSGELFF. CDR3 coding DNA: TGTGCCAGCAGCTTGGCTAGCGGGAGGGCCGGCAGCGGGGAGCTGTTTTTT.